The 19 T cell receptor beta chains in this list originate from one sample, sequenced in a study of T cells in Graves' hyperthyroidism and ophthalmopathy. Authors of the study amplified TCR beta CDR3 regions from RNA transcripts. First-round RT-PCR of the TCR CDR3 relied on the HTBI primer set. TCRdb recomputed calls from the multiplex PCR reads with MiXCR, one row per CDR3 protein. Counted here are approximately 400,000 distinct CDR3 sequences, more than 15% occurring once; the ten biggest clones make up 11% to 15%. The sequenced sample consisted of blood. The receptors come from a woman aged 18 to 35 with Graves' hyperthyroidism.

V is TRBV6-1 and J is TRBJ1-5; TRBD1 aligns across 7 bases. This CDR3 has 14 residues. The J segment lost 5 bases and the V segment lost 3 bases, leaving 4 bases of the junction unmatched. Germline CDR1 and CDR2: MNHNS and SASEGT. Written as DNA, the CDR3 is TGTGCCAGCAGTGACCGACAGGGCGATCAGCCCCAGCATTTT. It yields the protein CASSDRQGDQPQHF.

This clonotype was picked up many times. This rearrangement joins TRBV15 to TRBJ2-1; D is unresolved. Germline-derived CDR1 and CDR2 are LNHNV and YYDKDF (reference sequence). The CDR3 loop spans 17 amino acids. Trimming removed 0 bases at V and 0 bases at J, with 12 bases between. The CDR3 here is CATSRDGSAFSYNEQFF. The DNA for the CDR3 is TGTGCCACCAGCAGAGATGGGTCAGCTTTCTCCTACAATGAGCAGTTCTTC.

This clonotype occurred many times. CDR3 DNA: TGTGCCAGCAGCTTAGGGACAGGGGATGGCTACACCTTC. It specifies CASSLGTGDGYTF. The chain recombines TRBV11-2 with TRBJ1-2, with 9 bases fitting TRBD1. This CDR3 has 13 amino acids. V lost 1 base, J lost 6 bases, and 0 bases stayed unmatched. Germline lookup yields CDR1 SGHAT and CDR2 FQNNGV.

This clonotype was counted at least ten times. The rearrangement uses TRBV29-1 and TRBJ1-1; weak D call: TRBD1 (6 bases). V lost 4 bases to trimming and J lost 5 bases, with 17 bases between them. This CDR3 contains 14 residues. Germline-derived CDR1 and CDR2 are SQVTM and ANQGSEA. CDR3 residues: CSVGLEGGRTEAFF. The CDR3 DNA reads as TGCAGCGTTGGTTTAGAGGGGGGGAGGACTGAAGCTTTCTTT. Based on the CDR3 plus reference TRBV29-1 and TRBJ1-1, the full variable domain is SAVISQKPSRDICQRGTSLTIQCQVDSQVTMMFWYRQQPGQSLTLIATANQGSEATYESGFVIDKFPISRPNLTFSTLTVSNMSPEDSSIYLCSVGLEGGRTEAFFGQGTRLTVV.

In this sample, this clonotype turned up many times. V and J are TRBV3-1 and TRBJ2-5; 13 nucleotides align to TRBD2. Germline CDR1 is LGHDT and CDR2 is YNNKEL (reference sequence). This CDR3 has 15 residues. The V segment lost 2 bases and the J segment 4 bases; nucleotides outside the gene matches: 1. DNA for the CDR3: TGTGCCAGCAGCCAAAGACTAGCGGGAGGAGAGACCCAGTACTTC. This gives the protein CASSQRLAGGETQYF.

This clonotype was seen a few times. V usage is TRBV7-8 and J usage is TRBJ1-6, with TRBD1 matching 7 bases. Germline CDR1 reads SGHVS; CDR2 reads FQNEAQ. The CDR3 consists of 15 residues. V dropped 2 bases and J dropped 4; count of bases not matched to a gene: 2. The CDR3 protein is CASSLKGAYNSPLHF. For the CDR3, the DNA is TGTGCCAGCAGCTTAAAGGGGGCTTATAATTCACCCCTCCACTTT.

There are many counts of this clonotype. The rearrangement joins TRBV11-2 to TRBJ2-7, with 9 positions matching TRBD2. This CDR3 contains 18 residues. V was clipped by 5 bases and J by 0 bases; unmatched bases: 14. Germline assignment: CDR1 SGHAT and CDR2 FQNNGV. CDR3 in DNA: TGTGCCAGCAGCAATCGATGGGGCGGGGGGGAGAGCTCCTACGAGCAGTACTTC. Protein product: CASSNRWGGGESSYEQYF.

This clonotype was recorded at least ten times. In DNA, the CDR3 is TGTGCCATCAGTGACCCTGACAGGGGCGCACATCAGCCCCAGCATTTT. It is translated as CAISDPDRGAHQPQHF. This chain uses TRBV10-3 with TRBJ1-5; 8 bases match TRBD1. Trimming took 3 bases from V and 5 from J; bases not matched to a gene: 9. The germline V gene has CDR1 ENHRY and CDR2 SYGVKD. CDR3 length equals 16 residues.

V usage is TRBV2 and J usage is TRBJ2-7; tentative D call: TRBD2 (5 bases). The germline V gene has CDR1 SNHLY and CDR2 FYNNEI. CDR3 length: 14 amino acids. V was pared by 8 bases and J by 3 bases, with 17 bases between. DNA for the CDR3: TGTGCCAGCTCACGCCGGGGAGAATACTACGAGCAGTACTTC. It codes for CASSRRGEYYEQYF.

This clonotype showed up many times. The V and J genes are TRBV29-1 and TRBJ2-1, with a possible D match to TRBD2 (6 bases). V gave up 6 bases and J gave up 6 bases, with 15 bases separating them. Looked up from germline, CDR1 is SQVTM and CDR2 is ANQGSEA. This CDR3 is built from 13 residues. The CDR3 here is CSVRLGRFNEQFF. CDR3 bases: TGCAGCGTGAGACTAGGTCGCTTCAATGAGCAGTTCTTC.

This clonotype was counted once. This clone may be a read error of a much larger clone one base away. The rearrangement joins TRBV3-1 to TRBJ2-7; no definite D call. Germline values: CDR1 LGHDT, CDR2 YNNKEL (reference sequence). The germline V and J ends were trimmed by 6 bases and 6 bases, with 18 bases remaining between them. The CDR3 is 14 amino acids. Here the CDR3 DNA reads TGTGCCAGCAGGCCGGACGGCCCAACCTGCGAGCAGTACTTC. The encoded protein is CASRPDGPTCEQYF.

This clonotype was seen many times. The genes are TRBV2 and TRBJ1-3; maybe TRBD1 (5 bases). There are 15 residues in the CDR3. Germline CDR1 SNHLY, CDR2 FYNNEI. The V and J ends lost 8 bases and 0 bases respectively, with 14 bases between them. The CDR3 spells CASSGTAISGNTIYF. The CDR3 DNA reads TGTGCCAGCTCCGGGACGGCGATCTCTGGAAACACCATATATTTT.

The table lists this clonotype with many counts. The gene calls are TRBV2 and TRBJ2-3; the D call may be TRBD1 or TRBD2 (5 bases each). The germline V gene encodes CDR1 SNHLY and CDR2 FYNNEI. Trimming stripped 6 bases from V and 3 bases from J, with 16 bases between. CDR3 size: 15 residues. CDR3 bases: TGTGCCAGCAGGGGACCAATCGGAGGTACAGATACGCAGTATTTT. This codes for CASRGPIGGTDTQYF. The whole variable domain, filled in from reference TRBV2 and TRBJ2-3, reads EPEVTQTPSHQVTQMGQEVILRCVPISNHLYFYWYRQILGQKVEFLVSFYNNEISEKSEIFDDQFSVERPDGSNFTLKIRSTKLEDSAMYFCASRGPIGGTDTQYFGPGTRLTVL.

This clonotype was found a few times. V gene TRBV6-1 combines with J gene TRBJ2-7; 9 positions match TRBD2. J was trimmed by 3 bases and V by 4 bases; bases with no gene match: 4. This CDR3 has 14 amino acids. Germline V gives CDR1 MNHNS, CDR2 SASEGT. The CDR3 DNA sequence: TGTGCCAGCAGTGGCTTTAGCGGGGGCTACGAGCAGTACTTC. Encoded protein: CASSGFSGGYEQYF.

This clonotype showed up many times. The chain carries TRBV28 and TRBJ2-5, with 9 positions matching TRBD1. Germline CDR1 MDHEN, CDR2 SYDVKM. Unmatched junction bases numbered 12, after V lost 5 bases and J lost 5 bases. This CDR3 is built from 16 residues. The CDR3 loop reads CASSIGYRGLGETQYF. In DNA form, the CDR3 reads TGTGCCAGCAGTATCGGGTACAGGGGGCTTGGGGAGACCCAGTACTTC.

This clonotype was observed a few times. The chain joins TRBV4-2 to TRBJ2-6; D uncertain. V dropped 4 bases and J dropped 0 bases, with 16 bases sitting between them. CDR1 is LGHNA and CDR2 is YNFKEQ in the germline V gene. The CDR3 loop spans 18 amino acids. CDR3 region: CASSRLAEFSSGANVLTF. CDR3 sequence (DNA): TGTGCCAGCAGCCGGTTGGCGGAATTTAGCTCTGGGGCCAACGTCCTGACTTTC.

The table lists this clonotype with many counts. The chain links TRBV2 to TRBJ1-2; TRBD1 is a possible D gene (5 bases). V was pared by 6 bases and J by 3 bases, with 23 bases between. The CDR3 spans 17 residues. Germline values: CDR1 SNHLY, CDR2 FYNNEI. The CDR3 reads CASSGPGGWALDYGYTF. For the CDR3, the DNA is TGTGCCAGCAGCGGACCGGGGGGATGGGCCCTTGACTATGGCTACACCTTC. Full variable domain (rest looked up from reference TRBV2 and TRBJ1-2): EPEVTQTPSHQVTQMGQEVILRCVPISNHLYFYWYRQILGQKVEFLVSFYNNEISEKSEIFDDQFSVERPDGSNFTLKIRSTKLEDSAMYFCASSGPGGWALDYGYTFGSGTRLTVV.

This clonotype has just a few counts. The rearrangement links TRBV5-1 to TRBJ2-2; no clear D gene. Trimming took off 0 bases at V and 8 bases at J, with 20 bases between the two ends. Germline lookup yields CDR1 SGHRS and CDR2 YFSETQ. The CDR3 consists of 17 residues. CDR3 nucleotides: TGCGCCAGCAGCTTGGCCCGTCATCGGATCTTTGGTGGGGAGCTGTTTTTT. It yields the protein CASSLARHRIFGGELFF.

This clonotype has at least ten counts. The rearrangement links TRBV15 to TRBJ1-2; 8 nucleotides agree with TRBD1. The V segment lost 5 bases and the J segment 4 bases; nucleotides outside the gene matches: 6. This CDR3 spans 14 amino acids. Germline lookup yields CDR1 LNHNV and CDR2 YYDKDF (reference sequence). CDR3 sequence: CATSGRQGSYGYTF. In nucleotides, the CDR3 is TGTGCCACCAGCGGTCGACAGGGGAGCTATGGCTACACCTTC.